The following is a TCR beta chain sequence with its context. This sample is part of a study of blood T cell repertoires in COVID-19. TCRdb keeps only in-frame clones here, not all; method: immunoSEQ multiplex PCR. The sample gives about 200,000 clones, 80% of which show up once; around 6.9% is in the top ten. Germline CDR1 reads SGHVS; CDR2 reads FQNEAQ. This CDR3 has 16 residues. Trimming removed 2 bases from V and 0 bases from J, with 11 bases in between. Sequencing was performed on peripheral blood. The J gene is TRBJ2-1, the V gene TRBV7-8; D might be TRBD2 (5 bases). The source of this sequence is a man in his sixties with acute or convalescent COVID-19. CDR3 nucleotide sequence: TGTGCCAGCAGCTTACGGCGGGCGAGCTCCTACAATGAGCAGTTCTTC. Translation gives CASSLRRASSYNEQFF.